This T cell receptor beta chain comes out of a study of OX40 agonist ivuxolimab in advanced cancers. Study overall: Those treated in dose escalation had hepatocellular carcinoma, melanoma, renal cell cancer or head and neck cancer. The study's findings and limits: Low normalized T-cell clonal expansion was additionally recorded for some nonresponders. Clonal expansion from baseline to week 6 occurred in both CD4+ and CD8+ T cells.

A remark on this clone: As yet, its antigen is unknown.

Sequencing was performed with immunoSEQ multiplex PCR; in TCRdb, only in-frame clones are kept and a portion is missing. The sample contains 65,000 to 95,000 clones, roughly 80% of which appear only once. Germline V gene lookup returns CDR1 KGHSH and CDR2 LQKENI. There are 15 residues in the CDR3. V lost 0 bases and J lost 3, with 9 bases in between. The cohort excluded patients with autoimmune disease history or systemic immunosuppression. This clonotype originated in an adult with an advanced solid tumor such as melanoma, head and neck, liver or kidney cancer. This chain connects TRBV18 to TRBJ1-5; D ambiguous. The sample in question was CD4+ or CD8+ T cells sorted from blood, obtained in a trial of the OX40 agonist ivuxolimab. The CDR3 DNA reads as TGTGCCAGCTCACCACCCGGCACAGTCAATCAGCCCCAGCATTTT. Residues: CASSPPGTVNQPQHF.